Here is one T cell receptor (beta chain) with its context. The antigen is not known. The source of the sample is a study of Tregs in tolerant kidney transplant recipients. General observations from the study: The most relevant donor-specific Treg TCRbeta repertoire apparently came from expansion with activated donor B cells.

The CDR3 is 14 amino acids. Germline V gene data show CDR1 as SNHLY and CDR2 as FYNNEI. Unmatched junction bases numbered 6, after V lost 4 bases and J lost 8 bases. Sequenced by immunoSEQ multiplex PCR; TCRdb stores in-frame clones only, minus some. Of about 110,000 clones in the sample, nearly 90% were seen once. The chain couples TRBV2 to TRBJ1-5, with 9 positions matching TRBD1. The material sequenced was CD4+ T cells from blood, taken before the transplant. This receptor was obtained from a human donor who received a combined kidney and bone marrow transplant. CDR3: CASSVDRGLEPQHF. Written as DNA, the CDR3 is TGTGCCAGCAGTGTGGACAGGGGCCTGGAGCCCCAGCATTTT.